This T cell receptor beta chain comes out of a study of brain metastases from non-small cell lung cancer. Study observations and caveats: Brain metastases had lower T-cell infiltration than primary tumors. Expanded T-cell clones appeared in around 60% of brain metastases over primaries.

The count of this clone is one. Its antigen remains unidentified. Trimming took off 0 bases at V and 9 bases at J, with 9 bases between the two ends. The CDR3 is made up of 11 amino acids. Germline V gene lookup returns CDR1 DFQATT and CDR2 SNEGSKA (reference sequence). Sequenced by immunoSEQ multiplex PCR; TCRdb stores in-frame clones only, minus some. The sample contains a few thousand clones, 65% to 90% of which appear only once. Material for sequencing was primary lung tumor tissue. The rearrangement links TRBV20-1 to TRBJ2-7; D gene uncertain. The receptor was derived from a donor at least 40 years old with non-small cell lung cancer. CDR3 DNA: TGCAGTGCTAGAGAGAAACGGGCGCAGTACTTC. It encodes CSAREKRAQYF.